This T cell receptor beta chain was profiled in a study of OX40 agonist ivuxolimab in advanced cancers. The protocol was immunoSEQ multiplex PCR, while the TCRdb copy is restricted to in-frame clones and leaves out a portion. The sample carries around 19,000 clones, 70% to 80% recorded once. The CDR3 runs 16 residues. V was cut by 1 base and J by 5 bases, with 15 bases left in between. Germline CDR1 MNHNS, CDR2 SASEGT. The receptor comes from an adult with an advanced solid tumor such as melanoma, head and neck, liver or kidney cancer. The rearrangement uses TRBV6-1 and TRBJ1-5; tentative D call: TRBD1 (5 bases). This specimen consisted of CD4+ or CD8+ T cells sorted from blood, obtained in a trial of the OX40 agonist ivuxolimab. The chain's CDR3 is CASSEVIGTADQPQHF. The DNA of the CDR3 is TGTGCCAGCAGTGAAGTCATTGGGACGGCAGATCAGCCCCAGCATTTT.